The next 14 T cell receptor beta chains were all read from a single sample in a study of response to subunit inactivated influenza vaccine. From the RT-PCR reads, TCRdb called clonotypes with MiXCR, one entry per CDR3 protein. In the table there are under 550,000 distinct CDR3 sequences, approximately 7.6% of which are singletons. The sequenced sample was PBMCs from blood, obtained less than 30 months after vaccination. The receptors originated from a man aged 50 to 69 who received an inactivated influenza vaccine.

The sample holds a few counts of this clonotype. The chain links TRBV5-8 to TRBJ2-1; tentative D call: TRBD2 (5 bases). V was pared by 0 bases and J by 9 bases, with 10 bases between. CDR1 SGHTS and CDR2 YDEGEE come from the germline V gene. CDR3 size: 13 residues. CDR3 sequence (DNA): TGTGCCAGCAGCTTGGCCGGGGATGGTGAGCAGTTCTTC. Amino acids: CASSLAGDGEQFF.

The rearrangement links TRBV27 to TRBJ2-3, with D maybe TRBD1 (6 bases). V lost 4 bases and J lost 1, with 18 bases in between. The CDR3 spans 17 residues. CDR1 and CDR2 (germline): MNHEY, SMNVEV (reference sequence). The CDR3 sequence: CASSSRHGQPGTDTQYF. For the CDR3, the DNA is TGTGCCAGCAGTTCTAGACACGGACAGCCCGGCACAGATACGCAGTATTTT.

The CDR3 sequence is CSARSAGTGHNEQFF. The DNA of the CDR3 is TGCAGTGCTCGATCAGCCGGGACAGGGCACAATGAGCAGTTCTTC. This chain connects TRBV20-1 to TRBJ2-1, with 9 bases lining up with TRBD1. The CDR3 totals 15 residues. The germline V gene encodes CDR1 DFQATT and CDR2 SNEGSKA (reference sequence). The V segment lost 5 bases and the J segment 5 bases; nucleotides outside the gene matches: 10.

The table lists this clonotype with a few counts. This chain links TRBV4-3 with TRBJ2-3; D remains ambiguous. Germline-derived CDR1 and CDR2 are LGHNA and YSLEER. CDR3 length equals 15 residues. Trimming shortened V by 1 base and J by 3 bases, and 11 bases separated the two germline ends. This chain's CDR3 is CASSQGGVVTDTQYF. The CDR3 region has the DNA TGCGCCAGCAGCCAAGGTGGGGTGGTAACAGATACGCAGTATTTT.

This clonotype turned up a few times. The J gene is TRBJ2-1, the V gene TRBV10-3, with D perhaps TRBD1 (5 bases). Trimming left V 3 bases short and J 0 bases short, with 12 bases between. CDR1 is ENHRY, CDR2 SYGVKD, per germline. CDR3 length equals 16 residues. The CDR3, as DNA: TGTGCCATCAGTGACTTGGACACGAGCTCCTACAATGAGCAGTTCTTC. This codes for CAISDLDTSSYNEQFF.

This clonotype was detected ten times or more. The V and J genes are TRBV12-3 or TRBV12-4 and TRBJ2-1, with D unclear. Trimming took off 0 bases at V and 7 bases at J, with 10 bases between the two ends. This CDR3 contains 14 residues. This chain's CDR3 is CASSLASGPNEQFF. As DNA, the CDR3 is TGTGCCAGCAGTTTAGCCTCCGGGCCAAATGAGCAGTTCTTC.

In its sample, this clonotype was seen many times. The chain couples TRBV20-1 to TRBJ2-6; weak D call: TRBD1 (6 bases). Trimming stripped 3 bases from V and 3 bases from J, with 9 bases between. This CDR3 has 14 residues. Germline V lookup: CDR1 DFQATT, CDR2 SNEGSKA (reference sequence). The CDR3 DNA sequence: TGCAGTGCTAGTAGGGGGATTGGGGCCAACGTCCTGACTTTC. Its protein product is CSASRGIGANVLTF.

The chain combines TRBV30 with TRBJ1-3; TRBD1 is a possible D gene (6 bases). The CDR3 totals 14 residues. Germline-derived CDR1 and CDR2 are GTSNPN and SVGIG (reference sequence). The V end lost 1 base, the J end lost 4 bases, and 11 bases lay between the germline ends. DNA of the CDR3: TGTGCCTGGAGTGAGAGGGGGGTCGGAAACACCATATATTTT. Amino acid sequence: CAWSERGVGNTIYF.

This clonotype was counted ten times or more. V usage is TRBV5-1 and J usage is TRBJ2-2, with a possible D match to TRBD1 (6 bases). This CDR3 is 14 amino acids long. In germline, CDR1 is SGHRS, CDR2 YFSETQ. The V end lost 2 bases, the J end lost 4 bases, and 9 bases lay between the germline ends. In nucleotides, the CDR3 is TGCGCCAGCAGCTTTGACAGGAGCACCGGGGAGCTGTTTTTT. Its protein product is CASSFDRSTGELFF.

In DNA form, the CDR3 reads TGCAGTGCTAGAGAACGGGGAAGCATTGAAGCTTTCTTT. This codes for CSARERGSIEAFF. The chain combines TRBV20-1 with TRBJ1-1; D gene uncertain. The CDR3 consists of 13 residues. Per the germline V gene, CDR1 is DFQATT and CDR2 is SNEGSKA (reference sequence). Trimming stripped 0 bases from V and 7 bases from J, with 12 bases between.

Ten or more counts support this clonotype. V usage is TRBV12-3 or TRBV12-4 and J usage is TRBJ2-3, with a weak D call TRBD2 (5 bases). With 5 bases removed from V and 6 bases from J, the gap between germline ends came to 12 bases. The CDR3 runs to 13 residues. CDR3 region: CASSPDSMDTQYF. The DNA of the CDR3 is TGTGCCAGCAGTCCGGACTCTATGGATACGCAGTATTTT.

This chain uses TRBV27 with TRBJ2-1; the D call may be TRBD1 or TRBD2 (6 bases each). This CDR3 comprises 14 residues. V lost 7 bases, J lost 3 bases, and 13 bases lay in between. Per germline, CDR1 MNHEY and CDR2 SMNVEV (reference sequence). The chain's CDR3 is CASNLKGGYNEQFF. CDR3 nucleotide sequence: TGTGCCAGCAATCTTAAGGGGGGCTACAATGAGCAGTTCTTC.

This clonotype was recorded many times. This sequence joins TRBV29-1 and TRBJ2-5; TRBD1 is a possible D gene (5 bases). Germline V gene lookup returns CDR1 SQVTM and CDR2 ANQGSEA. Trimming pared 7 bases from V and 5 bases from J, leaving 11 bases between. The CDR3 covers 11 residues. DNA of the CDR3: TGCAGCGGGAGTTCAGGGGAGACCCAGTACTTC. Protein: CSGSSGETQYF.

This clonotype was picked up many times. The chain has TRBV20-1 and TRBJ2-5; a possible D gene is TRBD2 (5 bases). V shed 6 bases and J shed 5 bases, with 7 bases lying between them. CDR3 size: 10 residues. Looked up from germline, CDR1 is DFQATT and CDR2 is SNEGSKA (reference sequence). The CDR3 DNA sequence: TGCAGTGCCCAGCGGGAGACCCAGTACTTC. Translating it yields CSAQRETQYF.